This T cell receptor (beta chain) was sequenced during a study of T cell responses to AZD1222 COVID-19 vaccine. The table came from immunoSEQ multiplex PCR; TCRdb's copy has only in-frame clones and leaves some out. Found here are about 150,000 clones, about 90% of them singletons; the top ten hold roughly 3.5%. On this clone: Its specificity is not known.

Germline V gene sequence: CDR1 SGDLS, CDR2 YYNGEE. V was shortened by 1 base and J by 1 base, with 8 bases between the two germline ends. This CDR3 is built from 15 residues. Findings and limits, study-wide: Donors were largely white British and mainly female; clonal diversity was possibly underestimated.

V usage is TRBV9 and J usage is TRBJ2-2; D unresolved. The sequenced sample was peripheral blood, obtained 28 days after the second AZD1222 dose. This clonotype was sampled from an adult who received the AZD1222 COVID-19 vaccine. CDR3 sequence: CASSVNLGNTGELFF. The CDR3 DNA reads TGTGCCAGCAGCGTAAACCTTGGGAACACCGGGGAGCTGTTTTTT.